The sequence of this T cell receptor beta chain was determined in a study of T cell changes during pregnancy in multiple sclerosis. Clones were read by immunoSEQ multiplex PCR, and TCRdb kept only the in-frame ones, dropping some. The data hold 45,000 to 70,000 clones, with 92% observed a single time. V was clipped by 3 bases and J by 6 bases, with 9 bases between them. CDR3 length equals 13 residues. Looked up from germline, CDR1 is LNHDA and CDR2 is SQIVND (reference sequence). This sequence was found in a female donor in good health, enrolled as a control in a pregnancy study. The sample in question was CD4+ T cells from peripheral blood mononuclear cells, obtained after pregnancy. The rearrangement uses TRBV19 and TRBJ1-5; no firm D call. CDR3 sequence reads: CASSMVAGQPQHF. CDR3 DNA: TGTGCCAGTAGTATGGTGGCGGGTCAGCCCCAGCATTTT.